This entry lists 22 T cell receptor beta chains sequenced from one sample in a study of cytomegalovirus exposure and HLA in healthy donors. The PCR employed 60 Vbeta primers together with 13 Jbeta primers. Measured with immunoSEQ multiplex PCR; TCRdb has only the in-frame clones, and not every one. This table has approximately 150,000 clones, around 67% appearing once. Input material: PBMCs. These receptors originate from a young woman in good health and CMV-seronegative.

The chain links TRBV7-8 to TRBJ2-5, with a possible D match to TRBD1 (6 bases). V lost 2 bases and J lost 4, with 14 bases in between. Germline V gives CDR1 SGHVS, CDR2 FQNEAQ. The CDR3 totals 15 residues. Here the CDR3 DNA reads TGTGCCAGCAGCTTAAGGGGGACCCCGCGAGAGACCCAGTACTTC. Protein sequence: CASSLRGTPRETQYF.

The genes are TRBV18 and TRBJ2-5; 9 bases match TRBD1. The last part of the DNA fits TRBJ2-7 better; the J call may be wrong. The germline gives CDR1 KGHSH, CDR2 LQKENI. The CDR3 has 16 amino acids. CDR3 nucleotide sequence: TGTGCCAGCTCGCCTACCGGGACAGGGAGAACCTACGAGCAGTACTTC. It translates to CASSPTGTGRTYEQYF.

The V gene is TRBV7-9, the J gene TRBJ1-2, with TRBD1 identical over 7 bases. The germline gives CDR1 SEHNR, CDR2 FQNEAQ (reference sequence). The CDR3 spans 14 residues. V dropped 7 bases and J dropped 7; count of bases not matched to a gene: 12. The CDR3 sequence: CASTISTGAVGYTF. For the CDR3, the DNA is TGTGCCAGCACCATTTCCACAGGGGCGGTTGGCTACACCTTC.

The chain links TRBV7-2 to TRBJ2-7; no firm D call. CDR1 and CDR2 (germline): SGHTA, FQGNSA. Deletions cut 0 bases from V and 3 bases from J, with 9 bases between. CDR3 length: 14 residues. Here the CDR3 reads CASSLATAGYEQYV. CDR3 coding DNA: TGTGCCAGCAGCTTAGCCACAGCCGGCTACGAGCAGTACGTC.

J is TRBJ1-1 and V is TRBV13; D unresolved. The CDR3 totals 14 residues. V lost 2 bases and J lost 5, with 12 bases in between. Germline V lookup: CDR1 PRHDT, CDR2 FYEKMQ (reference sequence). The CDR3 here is CASSLIDGGTEAFF. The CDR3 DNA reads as TGTGCCAGCAGCTTAATTGATGGCGGTACTGAAGCTTTCTTT.

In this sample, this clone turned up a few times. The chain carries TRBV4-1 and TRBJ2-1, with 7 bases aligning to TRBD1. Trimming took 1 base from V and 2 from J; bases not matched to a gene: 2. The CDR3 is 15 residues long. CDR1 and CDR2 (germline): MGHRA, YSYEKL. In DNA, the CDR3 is TGCGCCAGCAGCCAAGGACAGGGTCCCTACAATGAGCAGTTCTTC. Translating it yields CASSQGQGPYNEQFF.

CDR3 in amino acids: CAIQNQGTGRYEQYF. In DNA form, the CDR3 reads TGTGCCATACAAAACCAGGGGACAGGGAGGTACGAGCAGTACTTC. This chain joins TRBV10-3 and TRBJ2-7; 9 bases map to TRBD1. The CDR3 has 15 amino acids. V was clipped by 9 bases and J by 4 bases; unmatched bases: 13. The germline gives CDR1 ENHRY, CDR2 SYGVKD.

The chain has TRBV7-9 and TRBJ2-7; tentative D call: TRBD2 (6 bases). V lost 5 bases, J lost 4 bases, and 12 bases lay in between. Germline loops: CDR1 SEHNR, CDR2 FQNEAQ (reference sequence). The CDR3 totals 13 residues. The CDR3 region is CASSPPGSYEQYF. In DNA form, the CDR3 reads TGTGCCAGCAGCCCCCCCGGGAGTTACGAGCAGTACTTC.

CDR3 sequence reads: CAWSNRGWAFF. The DNA of the CDR3 is TGTGCCTGGAGTAACAGGGGATGGGCTTTCTTT. This chain links TRBV30 with TRBJ1-1, with 7 bases fitting TRBD1. Germline-derived CDR1 and CDR2 are GTSNPN and SVGIG (reference sequence). The V gene end was trimmed by 2 bases and the J gene end by 11 bases; junction bases not matched to a gene: 5. The CDR3 is made up of 11 amino acids.

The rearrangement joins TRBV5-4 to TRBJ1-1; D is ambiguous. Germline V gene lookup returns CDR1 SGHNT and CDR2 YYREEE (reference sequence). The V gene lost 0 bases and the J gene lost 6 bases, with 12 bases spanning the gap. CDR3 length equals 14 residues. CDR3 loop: CASSLGRFDSEAFF. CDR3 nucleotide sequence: TGTGCCAGCAGCTTGGGTCGGTTTGACTCTGAAGCTTTCTTT.

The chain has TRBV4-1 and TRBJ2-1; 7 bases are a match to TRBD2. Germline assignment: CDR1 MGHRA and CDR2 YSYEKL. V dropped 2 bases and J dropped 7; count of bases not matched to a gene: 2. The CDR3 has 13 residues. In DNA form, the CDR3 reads TGCGCCAGCAGCCAACCGGGAGGTAATGAGCAGTTCTTC. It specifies CASSQPGGNEQFF.

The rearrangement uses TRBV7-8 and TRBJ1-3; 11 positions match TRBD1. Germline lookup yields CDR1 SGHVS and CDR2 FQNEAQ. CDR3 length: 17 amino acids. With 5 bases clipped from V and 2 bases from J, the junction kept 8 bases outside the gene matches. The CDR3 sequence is CASSRLDRGQPGNTIYF. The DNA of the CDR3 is TGTGCCAGCAGCCGTTTGGACAGGGGGCAACCTGGAAACACCATATATTTT.

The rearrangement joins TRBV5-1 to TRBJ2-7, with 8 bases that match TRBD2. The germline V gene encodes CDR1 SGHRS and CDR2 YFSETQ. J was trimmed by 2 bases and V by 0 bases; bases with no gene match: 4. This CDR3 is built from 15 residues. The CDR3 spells CASSLAGGATYEQYV. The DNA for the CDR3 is TGCGCCAGCAGCTTGGCGGGAGGGGCAACCTACGAGCAGTACGTC.

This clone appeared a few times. CDR3 DNA sequence: TGTGCCAGCGGAACGACGGGTCGAGGGGGTGGCTACACCTTC. Its protein product is CASGTTGRGGGYTF. V is TRBV28 and J is TRBJ1-2, with a possible D match to TRBD1 (6 bases). V was trimmed by 8 bases and J by 7 bases, leaving 20 bases between them. This CDR3 has 14 amino acids. Per the germline V gene, CDR1 is MDHEN and CDR2 is SYDVKM.

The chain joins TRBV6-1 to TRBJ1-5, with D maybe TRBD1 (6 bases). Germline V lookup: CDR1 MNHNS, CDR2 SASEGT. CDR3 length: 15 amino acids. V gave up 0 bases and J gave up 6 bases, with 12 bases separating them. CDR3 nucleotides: TGTGCCAGCAGTGAAGCAGGGACAAGAGCTCAGCCCCAGCATTTT. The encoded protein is CASSEAGTRAQPQHF.

The CDR3 loop reads CASMRGTPLHF. The CDR3 coding sequence is TGTGCCAGCATGCGGGGGACACCCCTCCACTTT. The chain employs TRBV2 and TRBJ1-6; a weak D match, TRBD1 (5 bases). Trimming removed 7 bases at V and 11 bases at J, with 9 bases between. The CDR3 runs to 11 residues. The germline V gene encodes CDR1 SNHLY and CDR2 FYNNEI.

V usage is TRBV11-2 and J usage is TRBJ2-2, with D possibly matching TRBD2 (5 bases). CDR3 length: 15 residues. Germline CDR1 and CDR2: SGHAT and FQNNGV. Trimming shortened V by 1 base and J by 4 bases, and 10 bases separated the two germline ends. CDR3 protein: CASSLGDYRTGELFF. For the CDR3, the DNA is TGTGCCAGCAGCTTAGGTGACTACCGCACCGGGGAGCTGTTTTTT.

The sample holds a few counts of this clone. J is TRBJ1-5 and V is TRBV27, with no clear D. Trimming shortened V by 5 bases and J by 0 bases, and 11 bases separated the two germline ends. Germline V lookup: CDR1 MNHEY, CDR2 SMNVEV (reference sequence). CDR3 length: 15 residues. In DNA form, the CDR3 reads TGTGCCAGCAGTCCGGGAGGCTATAGCAATCAGCCCCAGCATTTT. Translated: CASSPGGYSNQPQHF.

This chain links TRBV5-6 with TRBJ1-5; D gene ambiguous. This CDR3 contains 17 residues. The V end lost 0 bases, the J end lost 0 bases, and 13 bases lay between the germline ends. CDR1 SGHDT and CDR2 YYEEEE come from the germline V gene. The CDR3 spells CASSLGRGDYSNQPQHF. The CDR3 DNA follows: TGTGCCAGCAGCTTGGGTCGAGGAGACTATAGCAATCAGCCCCAGCATTTT.

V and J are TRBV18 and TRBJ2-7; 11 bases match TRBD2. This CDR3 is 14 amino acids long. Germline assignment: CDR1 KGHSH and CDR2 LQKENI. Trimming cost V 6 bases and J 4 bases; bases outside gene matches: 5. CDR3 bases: TGTGCCAGCTCCCCGGGACTAGCGGAATACGAGCAGTACGTC. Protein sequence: CASSPGLAEYEQYV.

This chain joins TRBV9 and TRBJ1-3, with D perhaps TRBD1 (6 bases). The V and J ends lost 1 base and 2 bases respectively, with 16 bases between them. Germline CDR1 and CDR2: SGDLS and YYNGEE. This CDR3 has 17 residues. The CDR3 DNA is TGTGCCAGCAGCGTATCGGCAGCGGGGGCAGCTGGAAACACCATATATTTT. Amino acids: CASSVSAAGAAGNTIYF.

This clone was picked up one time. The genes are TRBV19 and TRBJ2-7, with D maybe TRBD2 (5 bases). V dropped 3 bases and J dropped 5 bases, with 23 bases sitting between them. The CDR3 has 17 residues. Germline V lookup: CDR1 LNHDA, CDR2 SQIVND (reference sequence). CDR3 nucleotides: TGTGCCAGTAGTATGGGCACAGCTCGTGGGAGTAGAAACGAGCAGTACTTC. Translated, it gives CASSMGTARGSRNEQYF.